This T cell receptor (beta chain) was found in a study of CD8+CD57+ T cells in acquired aplastic anemia. Whole-study findings and limits: Patients and controls shared 25 to 30 CD8+ CDR3 sequences, which appeared highly expressed in patients and within their immunodominant clones.

TCR beta VDJ combinations and CDR3 sequences were profiled from genomic DNA. TCRdb analysed the reads with MiXCR anew, one entry per CDR3 protein. This table has about 240,000 distinct CDR3 sequences, more than 45% appearing once. Whoever was chosen for sequencing had shown CD8+CD57+ cell expansion by flow cytometry. As regards this clonotype: Its antigen is as yet unknown.

The clonotype originates from a human donor with aplastic anemia. The sample comprised sorted CD4+, CD8+, or CD8+CD57+ T cells (not recorded which) from PBMCs.

The DNA for the CDR3 is TGTGCCAGCAGTCAATCCCAGACAGGGTTAAATCAGCCCCAGCATTTT. Its translation is CASSQSQTGLNQPQHF. The J gene is TRBJ1-5, the V gene TRBV27; TRBD1 agrees at 7 bases. Germline CDR1 reads MNHEY; CDR2 reads SMNVEV (reference sequence). The CDR3 has 16 residues. J lost 4 bases, V lost 5 bases, and 11 bases had no gene match.